This is a list of T cell receptor beta chains from one sample in a study of blood T cell repertoires in COVID-19. TCRdb keeps only in-frame clones here, not all; method: immunoSEQ multiplex PCR. This table has roughly 120,000 clones, nearly 80% appearing once. Sample: peripheral blood. All receptors derive from a woman of 80 years or more with active or convalescent COVID-19. Both conserved end residues are part of each CDR3. A D gene is named only where the DNA matches it firmly. Size tells how often a clone was seen (once, few, many) or the class of an expanded clone, and some rows leave it out.

d_call	v_call	j_call	clone_size	cdr3_nt	cdr3_aa
.	TRBV4-1	TRBJ1-5	.	TGCGCCAGCAGCCCCGAGGTGTCCCTGCCCCAGCCCCAGCATTTT	CASSPEVSLPQPQHF
.	TRBV5-1	TRBJ2-2	.	TGCGCCAGCAGCTCAGACAGGTTAGGGACCGGGGAGCTGTTTTTT	CASSSDRLGTGELFF
.	TRBV4-2	TRBJ1-1	.	TGTGCCAGCAGCCAAGATAATTGGGGGAGGGACACTGAAGCTTTCTTT	CASSQDNWGRDTEAFF
TRBD2	TRBV5-5	TRBJ2-3	few	TGTGCCAGCAGCCTAACTAGCGGGAGGCTTCTGGGTACGCAGTATTTT	CASSLTSGRLLGTQYF
.	TRBV4-1	TRBJ1-5	.	TGCGCCAGCAGCCGGAGTATTGACGGGAATCAGCCCCAGCATTTT	CASSRSIDGNQPQHF
.	TRBV20-1	TRBJ1-2	.	TGCAGTGCTAGTTCAGGGGTTAGTGGCTACACCTTC	CSASSGVSGYTF
TRBD2	TRBV7-2	TRBJ2-1	.	TGTGCCAGCAGCTTAGTCGGGGGCGCGGGAGGGGGGAATGAGCAGTTCTTC	CASSLVGGAGGGNEQFF
.	TRBV2	TRBJ1-2	.	TGTGCCAGCACCCGAACCTACCGCTATGGCTACACCTTC	CASTRTYRYGYTF
.	TRBV9	TRBJ1-6	.	TGTGCCAGCAGCGTAGATGGTAGCCGGCCCTATAATTCACCCCTCCACTTT	CASSVDGSRPYNSPLHF
TRBD1	TRBV5-1	TRBJ2-7	.	TGCGCCAGCAGCTTGGAGAGGGGGCACGAGCAGTACTTC	CASSLERGHEQYF
.	TRBV2	TRBJ1-6	.	TGTGCCAGCAGTGACGGGGATTCACCCCTCCACTTT	CASSDGDSPLHF
.	TRBV21-1	TRBJ2-1	.	TGTGCCAGCAGCTCCCTAGCGGGAGGGCTATTATACAATGAGCAGTTCTTC	CASSSLAGGLLYNEQFF
TRBD1	TRBV24-1	TRBJ1-5	once	TGTGCCACCAGTGAACATAACAGGGGTCGGGGCAATCAGCCCCAGCATTTT	CATSEHNRGRGNQPQHF
.	TRBV2	TRBJ2-1	.	TGTGCCAGCAGAGTTGACAGTGCAATCTACAATGAGCAGTTCTTC	CASRVDSAIYNEQFF
.	TRBV4-3	TRBJ2-3	.	TGCGCCAGCAGCCTGTCACTTACAGATACGCAGTATTTT	CASSLSLTDTQYF
.	TRBV27	TRBJ2-5	.	TGTGCCAGCAGTCCAGTTGGGGGCGGAGAGACCCAGTACTTC	CASSPVGGGETQYF
.	TRBV7-2	TRBJ2-1	.	TGTGCCAGCAGTCACGACCTCGGAGGGCAAAATGAGCAGTTCTTC	CASSHDLGGQNEQFF
.	TRBV19	TRBJ1-2	.	TGTGCCAGTAGTCCCTCTTGGGAGGTCTATGGCTACACCTTC	CASSPSWEVYGYTF
.	TRBV3-1/TRBV3-2	TRBJ1-5	.	TGTGCCAGCAGCCAAGATGGGGAGCAGCCCCAGCATTTT	CASSQDGEQPQHF
TRBD1	TRBV4-3	TRBJ1-4	.	TGCGCCAGCAGCCAAAACAGGGGCGATAATGAAAAACTGTTTTTT	CASSQNRGDNEKLFF
TRBD2	TRBV29-1	TRBJ2-7	once	TGCAGCGTTTGGACTAGCGGGAGCTCCTACGAGCAGTACTTC	CSVWTSGSSYEQYF
TRBD2	TRBV28	TRBJ2-7	.	TGTGCCAGCAGTATAACTCTAGCGGGAGTTTTGTACGAGCAGTACTTC	CASSITLAGVLYEQYF
TRBD1	TRBV2	TRBJ2-7	.	TGTGCCAGCAGAAGGACAGGCGAGTCCTACGAGCAGTACTTC	CASRRTGESYEQYF
TRBD2	TRBV5-1	TRBJ2-1	.	TGCGCCAGCAGCCCCGGGCCTAGCGGAAATGAGCAGTTCTTC	CASSPGPSGNEQFF
.	TRBV25-1	TRBJ2-7	.	TGTGCCAGCAGTGAATATTGGTGGGGGCCGACCTACGAGCAGTACTTC	CASSEYWWGPTYEQYF
TRBD2	TRBV7-2	TRBJ2-1	.	TGTGCCAGCAGCTTAGCAACGGGAGGTTACAATGAGCAGTTCTTC	CASSLATGGYNEQFF
TRBD2	TRBV7-9	TRBJ2-1	.	TGTGCCAGCAGCGCCCGGACTAGCGGGAGCCCCTACAATGAGCAGTTCTTC	CASSARTSGSPYNEQFF
.	TRBV5-6	TRBJ2-3	.	TGTGCCAGCAGCTGGAATCTCGGAGGTACGCAGTATTTT	CASSWNLGGTQYF
.	TRBV18	TRBJ2-7	.	TGTGCCAGCTCACCACCGGGTGAGGGATACTACGAGCAGTACTTC	CASSPPGEGYYEQYF
TRBD1	TRBV20-1	TRBJ2-7	.	TGCAGTGCCGCCGGGACAGGGTTCGAGTACTTC	CSAAGTGFEYF
TRBD2	TRBV19	TRBJ2-3	.	TGTGCCAGCAAGACTAGCGGGAGTGTTTCAGATACGCAGTATTTT	CASKTSGSVSDTQYF
.	TRBV4-3	TRBJ1-2	.	TGCGCCAGCAACTCTCGCGGGGTTGCTGGAGGCTACACCTTC	CASNSRGVAGGYTF
.	TRBV7-2	TRBJ2-1	.	TGTGCCAGCAGCTTAGCTCTAGTTGTTAATGAGCAGTTCTTC	CASSLALVVNEQFF
TRBD1	TRBV27	TRBJ1-2	.	TGTGCCAGCAGTGTGGGTGGGGACAGGTTTAACTATGGCTACACCTTC	CASSVGGDRFNYGYTF
TRBD2	TRBV5-1	TRBJ2-1	.	TGCGCCAGCAGCTTGGCCTTAGCGGGAGGGCACAATGAGCAGTTCTTC	CASSLALAGGHNEQFF
.	TRBV6-5	TRBJ1-2	.	TGTGCCAGCAGCCTCACAGTAGGCTATGGCTACACCTTC	CASSLTVGYGYTF
TRBD2	TRBV5-5	TRBJ2-3	.	TGTGCCAGCAACAAAGCGGGAGGGAGCACAGATACGCAGTATTTT	CASNKAGGSTDTQYF
TRBD2	TRBV5-1	TRBJ2-2	.	TGCGCCAGCAGCTTAGCGACTAGCGGGAGGAACACCGGGGAGCTGTTTTTT	CASSLATSGRNTGELFF
TRBD2	TRBV5-4	TRBJ2-5	.	TGTGCCAGCAGCTTGGGGGCGGGAGTAGTGGAGACCCAGTACTTC	CASSLGAGVVETQYF
.	TRBV11-2	TRBJ1-1	.	TGTGCCAGCAGCTATCCATACAGGGCTTTGAACACTGAAGCTTTCTTT	CASSYPYRALNTEAFF
TRBD1	TRBV10-3	TRBJ2-1	.	TGTGCCATCAGTGGGGGGGACAGGGGTAGGAATGAGCAGTTCTTC	CAISGGDRGRNEQFF
TRBD1	TRBV2	TRBJ2-7	.	TGTGCCAGCAGTGAAAGGACAGGGGCCTACGAGCAGTACTTC	CASSERTGAYEQYF
TRBD2	TRBV25-1	TRBJ2-3	.	TGTGCCAGCAGAGATGGACTAGCTTTGTGGGATACGCAGTATTTT	CASRDGLALWDTQYF
TRBD1	TRBV28	TRBJ1-1	once	TGTGCCAGCAGACGACAGGGGGCTGTCGGCACTGAAGCTTTCTTT	CASRRQGAVGTEAFF
TRBD2	TRBV24-1	TRBJ2-3	.	TGTGCCACCAGTGATTTGCACCTAGCGGGAGGAACAGATACGCAGTATTTT	CATSDLHLAGGTDTQYF
TRBD1	TRBV12-5	TRBJ2-2	.	TGTGCTAGTGGTTCCCAGACAGGGATTGGTAGCACCGGGGAGCTGTTTTTT	CASGSQTGIGSTGELFF
.	TRBV18	TRBJ2-3	.	TGTGCCAGCTCAAATTTGACGGGATCAGATACGCAGTATTTT	CASSNLTGSDTQYF